Presented here are 27 T cell receptor beta chains from one specimen sequenced in a study of blood T cell repertoires in COVID-19. TCRdb's copy holds only in-frame clones and misses some; the assay was immunoSEQ multiplex PCR. Altogether under 350,000 clones are present, more than 85% being singletons, with the ten largest covering about 4.6%. The sequenced sample was peripheral blood. The source of these receptors is a man in his forties with acute or convalescent COVID-19.

The chain employs TRBV12-3 or TRBV12-4 and TRBJ2-1; TRBD1 agrees at 7 bases. V was pared by 10 bases and J by 5 bases, with 8 bases of the junction left unmatched. The CDR3 runs 13 residues. The CDR3 spells CATSGGINNEQFF. CDR3 DNA sequence: TGTGCCACCTCAGGGGGAATCAACAATGAGCAGTTCTTC.

This chain uses TRBV7-7 with TRBJ2-1, with 8 bases aligning to TRBD2. V shed 5 bases and J 4 bases; nucleotides not matched to a gene: 10. The CDR3 covers 16 residues. CDR1 is SSHAT, CDR2 FNYEAQ, per germline (reference sequence). The CDR3 here is CASSPRTSQSYNEQFF. CDR3 sequence (DNA): TGTGCCAGCAGCCCCCGGACTAGCCAGTCATACAATGAGCAGTTCTTC.

V is TRBV24-1 and J is TRBJ2-1, with 7 nucleotides matching TRBD1. This CDR3 is 13 amino acids long. J was trimmed by 5 bases and V by 9 bases; bases with no gene match: 6. Germline lookup yields CDR1 KGHDR and CDR2 SFDVKD. The CDR3 protein is CATGATGHNEQFF. CDR3 sequence (DNA): TGTGCCACCGGAGCGACAGGGCACAATGAGCAGTTCTTC.

The gene calls are TRBV5-4 and TRBJ2-5; D perhaps matches TRBD2 (5 bases). The CDR3 length is 15 residues. Germline lookup yields CDR1 SGHNT and CDR2 YYREEE (reference sequence). The V and J ends lost 0 bases and 2 bases respectively, with 11 bases between them. The CDR3 sequence is CASSLAYEGQETQYF. The CDR3 nucleotides are TGTGCCAGCAGCTTGGCCTATGAGGGACAAGAGACCCAGTACTTC.

V is TRBV5-1 and J is TRBJ2-7, with TRBD1 matching 11 bases. The CDR3 has 15 residues. V trimming: 4 bases; J trimming: 2 bases; junction bases outside the gene matches: 5. CDR1 is SGHRS and CDR2 is YFSETQ in the germline V gene. CDR3 loop: CASSPWTGGTYEQYF. The CDR3 DNA is TGCGCCAGCAGCCCCTGGACAGGGGGCACCTACGAGCAGTACTTC. The complete variable domain, with remaining parts taken from reference TRBV5-1 and TRBJ2-7, reads KAGVTQTPRYLIKTRGQQVTLSCSPISGHRSVSWYQQTPGQGLQFLFEYFSETQRNKGNFPGRFSGRQFSNSRSEMNVSTLELGDSALYLCASSPWTGGTYEQYFGPGTRLTVT.

The genes are TRBV6-5 and TRBJ1-2; 8 bases align to TRBD1. Trimming removed 7 bases from V and 7 bases from J; junction bases left unmatched: 8. CDR3 length equals 13 residues. Germline CDR1 and CDR2: MNHEY and SVGAGI. The CDR3 loop reads CASTIDRGAGYTF. The CDR3 bases are TGTGCCAGCACCATTGACAGGGGAGCTGGCTACACCTTC.

J is TRBJ2-1 and V is TRBV7-9; tentatively, D is TRBD2 (6 bases). Trimming took 1 base from V and 4 from J, leaving 11 bases between them. This CDR3 contains 15 residues. CDR1 and CDR2 from the germline V gene are SEHNR and FQNEAQ (reference sequence). The DNA of the CDR3 is TGTGCCAGCAGCTTAGGTCGGGGGTTATACAATGAGCAGTTCTTC. It codes for CASSLGRGLYNEQFF.

The chain uses TRBV10-3 and TRBJ1-2; 12 nucleotides match TRBD1. The CDR3 is made up of 17 amino acids. Losses at the gene ends were 5 bases for V and 0 bases for J; bases not matched to a gene: 7. The germline V gene has CDR1 ENHRY and CDR2 SYGVKD. CDR3 amino acids: CAISLPGTGGSNYGYTF. The CDR3, as DNA: TGTGCCATCAGTTTACCCGGGACAGGGGGCTCTAACTATGGCTACACCTTC.

V usage is TRBV10-2 and J usage is TRBJ1-2; no reliable D call. The CDR3 extends over 14 amino acids. V gave up 10 bases and J gave up 1 base, with 16 bases separating them. Looked up from germline, CDR1 is WSHSY and CDR2 is SAAADI. The CDR3 region has the DNA TGCGCCACATCCTCAGGATATTTTAACTATGGCTACACCTTC. This codes for CATSSGYFNYGYTF.

J is TRBJ2-2 and V is TRBV6-2 or TRBV6-3; 7 bases agree with TRBD1. This CDR3 contains 15 residues. J gave up 5 bases and V 2 bases, and 5 bases lay outside the gene matches. CDR1 is MNHEY, CDR2 SVGEGT, per germline. CDR3 coding DNA: TGTGCCAGCAGTTACCCTTGGGACAGTACCGGGGAGCTGTTTTTT. Its translation: CASSYPWDSTGELFF.

The chain uses TRBV12-5 and TRBJ1-5, with 8 bases aligning to TRBD1. Germline V CDR1 and CDR2: LGHNT, FRNRAP. V dropped 4 bases and J dropped 5; count of bases not matched to a gene: 7. This CDR3 region has 15 residues. CDR3 protein: CASGSGDRFDQPQHF. In DNA form, the CDR3 reads TGTGCTAGTGGTTCTGGGGACAGGTTCGATCAGCCCCAGCATTTT.

The chain combines TRBV5-8 with TRBJ2-2; a weak D match, TRBD1 (5 bases). V shed 1 base and J shed 8 bases, with 21 bases lying between them. Germline CDR1 SGHTS, CDR2 YDEGEE. The CDR3 is 17 amino acids. The CDR3 is CASSLYPLGLYDGELFF. The CDR3 coding sequence is TGTGCCAGCAGCTTGTACCCTTTGGGGCTCTATGATGGGGAGCTGTTTTTT.

The chain is built from TRBV6-1 and TRBJ1-3; weak D call: TRBD1 (6 bases). The length of the CDR3 is 16 residues. Germline CDR1 reads MNHNS; CDR2 reads SASEGT. Trimming removed 3 bases from V and 2 bases from J, with 14 bases in between. CDR3 in amino acids: CASSDGGAGAGNTIYF. The CDR3 nucleotides read TGTGCCAGCAGTGATGGGGGGGCAGGGGCTGGAAACACCATATATTTT.

The J gene is TRBJ1-5, the V gene TRBV5-1, with 12 bases lining up with TRBD1. This CDR3 is built from 18 residues. Germline CDR1 reads SGHRS; CDR2 reads YFSETQ. V lost 4 bases to trimming and J lost 1 base; unmatched junction nucleotides: 9. The CDR3 bases are TGCGCCAGCAGCCCGGGACAGGGGGCGTTTGAAAGCAATCAGCCCCAGCATTTT. This gives the protein CASSPGQGAFESNQPQHF.

The chain is built from TRBV19 and TRBJ1-2, with D perhaps matching TRBD1 (6 bases). V was shortened by 5 bases and J by 8 bases, with 18 bases between the two germline ends. CDR3 length equals 14 residues. Per germline, CDR1 LNHDA and CDR2 SQIVND (reference sequence). The CDR3: CASSRTALLGGYTF. CDR3 nucleotide sequence: TGTGCCAGTAGTCGGACAGCCTTGTTGGGCGGCTACACCTTC. The variable domain in full, with the rest retrieved from reference TRBV19 and TRBJ1-2, is DGGITQSPKYLFRKEGQNVTLSCEQNLNHDAMYWYRQDPGQGLRLIYYSQIVNDFQKGDIAEGYSVSREKKESFPLTVTSAQKNPTAFYLCASSRTALLGGYTFGSGTRLTVV.

Remarks on this clone: The sample has other DNA sequences that encode this CDR3 too. The gene calls are TRBV6-5 and TRBJ1-6; D is unresolved. The CDR3 is 14 amino acids. Between the trimmed V and J ends, which lost 6 bases and 0 bases, there was a span of 6 bases. Germline CDR1 and CDR2: MNHEY and SVGAGI. The chain's CDR3 is CASSSSSYNSPLHF. CDR3 nucleotide sequence: TGTGCCAGCAGCTCCAGCTCCTATAATTCACCCCTCCACTTT.

The chain recombines TRBV6-5 with TRBJ1-1; D uncertain. The CDR3 loop spans 14 amino acids. V lost 7 bases, J lost 3 bases, and 15 bases lay in between. CDR1 and CDR2 from the germline V gene are MNHEY and SVGAGI. The chain's CDR3 is CASTNTWRDTEAFF. The CDR3 DNA reads as TGTGCCAGCACTAACACCTGGAGGGACACTGAAGCTTTCTTT.

The genes are TRBV7-8 and TRBJ1-1; D ambiguous. The V end was cut by 2 bases, the J end by 4 bases, with 14 bases between. Germline V gene lookup returns CDR1 SGHVS and CDR2 FQNEAQ. The CDR3 spans 15 residues. DNA of the CDR3: TGTGCCAGCAGCTTATATCTGGGTCGAGGCACTGAAGCTTTCTTT. This encodes CASSLYLGRGTEAFF.

This clone appeared a single time. The DNA of the CDR3 is TGTGCCAGCAGTGAAAGAGCCTCCGGGGAGCTGTTTTTT. Amino acids: CASSERASGELFF. The rearrangement uses TRBV2 and TRBJ2-2; D is undetermined. Deletions cut 2 bases from V and 6 bases from J, with 7 bases between. Germline V CDR1 and CDR2: SNHLY, FYNNEI. The CDR3 totals 13 residues.

The chain has TRBV10-3 and TRBJ1-1; TRBD1 matches at 7 bases. This CDR3 has 13 amino acids. Germline CDR1 ENHRY, CDR2 SYGVKD. J gave up 3 bases and V 6 bases, and 4 bases lay outside the gene matches. The CDR3 here is CAIRITGDTEAFF. CDR3 nucleotide sequence: TGTGCCATCAGGATCACAGGGGACACTGAAGCTTTCTTT.

This chain uses TRBV2 with TRBJ2-5, with 8 nucleotides matching TRBD1. CDR1 is SNHLY, CDR2 FYNNEI, per germline. This CDR3 comprises 15 residues. J was trimmed by 4 bases and V by 7 bases; bases with no gene match: 11. The CDR3 nucleotides are TGTGCCAGCAAATCACAGGGGGTGTCCGGAGAGACCCAGTACTTC. Translation: CASKSQGVSGETQYF.

The J gene is TRBJ2-3, the V gene TRBV15; D is undetermined. V lost 1 base to trimming and J lost 0 bases, with 11 bases between them. This CDR3 is built from 16 residues. Germline values: CDR1 LNHNV, CDR2 YYDKDF (reference sequence). DNA for the CDR3: TGTGCCACCAGCAGAGGGGCGCGTGCTAGCACAGATACGCAGTATTTT. The encoded protein is CATSRGARASTDTQYF.

The rearrangement uses TRBV15 and TRBJ2-1; 8 bases align to TRBD2. V trimming: 1 base; J trimming: 2 bases; junction bases outside the gene matches: 1. From germline, CDR1 is LNHNV and CDR2 YYDKDF (reference sequence). The CDR3 contains 15 residues. CDR3 loop: CATSRGRGAYNEQFF. In DNA, the CDR3 is TGTGCCACCAGCAGAGGGCGGGGGGCCTACAATGAGCAGTTCTTC.

This clone was recorded only once. The chain carries TRBV11-2 and TRBJ2-4, with D perhaps matching TRBD1 (6 bases). The CDR3 is 17 residues long. The germline V and J ends were trimmed by 4 bases and 0 bases, with 16 bases remaining between them. Germline CDR1 reads SGHAT; CDR2 reads FQNNGV. The CDR3 here is CASSSLQGELAKNIQYF. CDR3 bases: TGTGCCAGCAGCTCGTTACAGGGTGAACTAGCCAAAAACATTCAGTACTTC.

This chain links TRBV4-2 with TRBJ2-7, with 8 bases lining up with TRBD1. V shed 1 base and J 2 bases; nucleotides not matched to a gene: 4. CDR1 LGHNA and CDR2 YNFKEQ come from the germline V gene. CDR3 length: 15 amino acids. The CDR3: CASSQAWTGTYEQYF. DNA for the CDR3: TGTGCCAGCAGCCAAGCTTGGACAGGGACCTACGAGCAGTACTTC.

The gene calls are TRBV12-5 and TRBJ2-1; 8 bases are shared with TRBD2. CDR1 is LGHNT, CDR2 FRNRAP, per germline. V lost 7 bases, J lost 9 bases, and 8 bases stayed unmatched. This CDR3 region has 13 residues. The CDR3 loop reads CASALSGGGEQFF. The CDR3 DNA sequence: TGTGCTAGTGCCCTTTCCGGGGGGGGTGAGCAGTTCTTC.

The chain joins TRBV3-1 (or the pseudogene TRBV3-2) to TRBJ2-3, with 16 bases matching TRBD2. This CDR3 has 20 amino acids. Trimming took 6 bases from V and 7 from J; bases not matched to a gene: 19. From germline, CDR1 is LGHDT and CDR2 YNNKEL (reference sequence). CDR3 sequence reads: CASSSLPGLAGGPRENTQYF. The CDR3 DNA sequence: TGTGCCAGCAGTTCCCTTCCGGGACTAGCGGGGGGGCCGCGGGAGAATACGCAGTATTTT.